A single sample is the source of the 6 T cell receptor beta chains below, sequenced in a study of STAT5B mutations in CD4+ large granular lymphocyte leukemia (dated by TCRdb to between 2021 and 2024). Library method: the immunoSEQ multiplex PCR assay. In TCRdb, the immuneACCESS table is reduced to in-frame sequences with V and J assigned. These tables do not hold every clone; where another copy was compared, an unresolved V gene accounts for under half, and the others remain unexplained. The sample includes around 35,000 clones, with 68% observed a single time. The biggest ten clones account for roughly 2% of the sample. Sequencing was done on a sample of CD4+ T cells from blood buffy coats. These receptor sequences come from a human donor in good health.

The chain combines TRBV4-3 with TRBJ1-2, with D tentatively TRBD1 (5 bases). CDR1 and CDR2 (germline): LGHNA, YSLEER. This CDR3 contains 15 residues. The V and J ends lost 1 base and 4 bases respectively, with 13 bases between them. This CDR3 reads CASSQVVQAGYGYTF. In DNA, the CDR3 is TGCGCCAGCAGCCAAGTTGTACAGGCGGGCTATGGCTACACCTTC.

This clone was seen only once. CDR3: CASSPRSGQGNSPLHF. For the CDR3, the DNA is TGTGCCAGCTCACCACGATCCGGACAGGGAAATTCACCCCTCCACTTT. This chain connects TRBV18 to TRBJ1-6; 8 bases map to TRBD1. V was pared by 1 base and J by 7 bases, with 6 bases of the junction left unmatched. Per germline, CDR1 KGHSH and CDR2 LQKENI. This CDR3 contains 16 residues.

The rearrangement links TRBV5-1 to TRBJ2-5, with 9 bases lining up with TRBD1. The CDR3 covers 12 residues. The germline V gene has CDR1 SGHRS and CDR2 YFSETQ. After removal of 7 bases from V and 5 bases from J, the junction contained 3 bases not matched to a gene. As DNA, the CDR3 is TGCGCCAGCGACAGGGGGGGGGAGACCCAGTACTTC. Protein product: CASDRGGETQYF.

CDR3 DNA sequence: TGTGCCAGCAGCTTAGGGCAGGGCAACTATGGCTACACCTTC. As protein: CASSLGQGNYGYTF. V gene TRBV11-2 combines with J gene TRBJ1-2, with D possibly being TRBD1 (5 bases). CDR1 SGHAT and CDR2 FQNNGV come from the germline V gene. The CDR3 runs to 14 residues. V was pared by 1 base and J by 2 bases, with 8 bases between.

This clone was counted between two and nine times. The V gene is TRBV7-9, the J gene TRBJ1-2, with D tentatively TRBD1 (6 bases). The germline V and J ends were trimmed by 1 base and 8 bases, with 11 bases remaining between them. This CDR3 comprises 13 residues. CDR1 and CDR2 (germline): SEHNR, FQNEAQ (reference sequence). CDR3 region: CASSLETGLGYTF. The CDR3 DNA reads as TGTGCCAGCAGCTTAGAAACAGGGCTAGGCTACACCTTC.

The gene calls are TRBV13 and TRBJ1-1; D is possibly TRBD1 (6 bases). The CDR3 runs to 14 residues. Trimming shortened V by 5 bases and J by 6 bases, and 16 bases separated the two germline ends. Per the germline V gene, CDR1 is PRHDT and CDR2 is FYEKMQ (reference sequence). CDR3 protein: CASSPRGAGPEAFF. The CDR3, as DNA: TGTGCCAGCAGCCCACGGGGGGCAGGGCCTGAAGCTTTCTTT.